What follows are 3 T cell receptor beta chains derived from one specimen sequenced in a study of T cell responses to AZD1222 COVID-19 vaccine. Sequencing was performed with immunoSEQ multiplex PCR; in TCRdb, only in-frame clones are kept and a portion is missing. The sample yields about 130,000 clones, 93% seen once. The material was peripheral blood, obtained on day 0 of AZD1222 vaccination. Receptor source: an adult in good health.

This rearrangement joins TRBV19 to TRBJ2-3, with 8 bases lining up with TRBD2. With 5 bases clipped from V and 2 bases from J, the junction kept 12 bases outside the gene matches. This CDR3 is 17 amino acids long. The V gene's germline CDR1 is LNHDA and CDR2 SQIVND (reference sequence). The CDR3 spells CASSLTGSSGFTDTQYF. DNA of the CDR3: TGTGCCAGTAGTCTAACAGGGTCTAGCGGGTTCACAGATACGCAGTATTTT.

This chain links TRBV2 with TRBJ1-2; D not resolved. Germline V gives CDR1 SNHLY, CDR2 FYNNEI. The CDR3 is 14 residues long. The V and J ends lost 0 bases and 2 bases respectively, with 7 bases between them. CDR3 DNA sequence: TGTGCCAGCAGTGAAGCGCGGCAGAACTATGGCTACACCTTC. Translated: CASSEARQNYGYTF.

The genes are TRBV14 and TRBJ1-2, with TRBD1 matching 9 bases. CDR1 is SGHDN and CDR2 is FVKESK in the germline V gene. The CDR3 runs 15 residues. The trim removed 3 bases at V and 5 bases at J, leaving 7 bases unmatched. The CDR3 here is CASSQAGTGRYGYTF. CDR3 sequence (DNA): TGTGCCAGCAGCCAGGCCGGGACAGGGCGGTATGGCTACACCTTC.